The 20 T cell receptor beta chains below all came from one sample that was sequenced in a study of blood T cell repertoires in COVID-19. The method was immunoSEQ multiplex PCR; TCRdb's version includes in-frame clones alone and lacks a portion of them. The sample comprises roughly 250,000 clones, about nine tenths of which are singletons, and 0.83% rests with the top ten. The specimen was peripheral blood. The receptors here all came from a man aged 25 to 40 with COVID-19, enrolled during active disease.

The rearrangement uses TRBV6-6 and TRBJ2-5; no definite D call. The CDR3 is made up of 13 amino acids. The V gene's germline CDR1 is MNHNY and CDR2 SVGAGI (reference sequence). V was trimmed by 6 bases and J by 5 bases, leaving 13 bases between them. The CDR3 sequence is CASSLRQVETQYF. The CDR3 bases are TGTGCCAGCAGCCTACGACAAGTGGAGACCCAGTACTTC.

The chain couples TRBV19 to TRBJ1-5; perhaps TRBD1 as D (6 bases). CDR3 length: 17 residues. CDR1 is LNHDA and CDR2 is SQIVND in the germline V gene (reference sequence). V gave up 4 bases and J gave up 7 bases, with 23 bases separating them. The CDR3 reads CASSTGQPAPALQPQHF. The CDR3 DNA follows: TGTGCCAGTAGTACCGGACAGCCGGCCCCTGCTTTGCAGCCCCAGCATTTT.

To note about this clone: Different DNA sequences within this sample yield the same CDR3. The rearrangement joins TRBV12-3 or TRBV12-4 to TRBJ1-1; D perhaps matches TRBD1 (6 bases). The CDR3 length is 13 residues. The V end lost 6 bases, the J end lost 1 base, and 9 bases lay between the germline ends. The CDR3 here is CASRLTGNTEAFF. The CDR3 DNA is TGTGCCAGCAGACTGACAGGGAACACTGAAGCTTTCTTT.

The V gene is TRBV7-9, the J gene TRBJ1-2; 9 bases fit TRBD1. V dropped 1 base and J dropped 2; count of bases not matched to a gene: 2. The CDR3 loop spans 15 amino acids. Looked up from germline, CDR1 is SEHNR and CDR2 is FQNEAQ (reference sequence). For the CDR3, the DNA is TGTGCCAGCAGCTTAGACAGGGGGCCGAACTATGGCTACACCTTC. Translating gives CASSLDRGPNYGYTF. The whole variable domain, remainder taken from reference TRBV7-9 and TRBJ1-2, is DTGVSQNPRHKITKRGQNVTFRCDPISEHNRLYWYRQTLGQGPEFLTYFQNEAQLEKSRLLSDRFSAERPKGSFSTLEIQRTEQGDSAMYLCASSLDRGPNYGYTFGSGTRLTVV.

V usage is TRBV6-2 or TRBV6-3 and J usage is TRBJ2-7; 10 bases line up with TRBD2. This CDR3 spans 15 amino acids. V shed 6 bases and J 3 bases; nucleotides not matched to a gene: 8. Per the germline V gene, CDR1 is MNHEY and CDR2 is SVGEGT. The CDR3 sequence is CASRPSGGFFYEQYF. DNA of the CDR3: TGTGCCAGCAGACCTAGCGGGGGCTTTTTCTACGAGCAGTACTTC.

J is TRBJ2-4 and V is TRBV4-1; 9 positions match TRBD1. V trimming: 1 base; J trimming: 3 bases; junction bases outside the gene matches: 7. This CDR3 has 17 amino acids. CDR1 and CDR2 (germline): MGHRA, YSYEKL. CDR3 amino acids: CASSQGPGQGLKNIQYF. Here the CDR3 DNA reads TGCGCCAGCAGCCAAGGGCCGGGACAGGGTCTCAAAAACATTCAGTACTTC.

The CDR3 reads CASSLAGTDTQYF. CDR3 in DNA: TGTGCCAGCAGCTTAGCAGGCACAGATACGCAGTATTTT. The chain joins TRBV11-3 to TRBJ2-3; D unclear. Trimming removed 1 base at V and 1 base at J, with 3 bases between. The CDR3 loop spans 13 amino acids. Germline CDR1 is SGHNT and CDR2 is YENEEA.

The chain is built from TRBV4-2 and TRBJ1-2; D possibly corresponds to TRBD1 (6 bases). Germline CDR1 LGHNA, CDR2 YNFKEQ. Trimming removed 0 bases at V and 1 base at J, with 12 bases between. The CDR3 loop spans 16 amino acids. The chain's CDR3 is CASSQDWVRGNYGYTF. The DNA for the CDR3 is TGTGCCAGCAGCCAAGATTGGGTCAGGGGTAACTATGGCTACACCTTC.

This clone was seen only once. The rearrangement uses TRBV7-7 and TRBJ1-6, with D maybe TRBD1 (5 bases). This CDR3 region has 17 residues. Germline lookup yields CDR1 SSHAT and CDR2 FNYEAQ (reference sequence). The V end lost 1 base, the J end lost 9 bases, and 19 bases lay between the germline ends. The CDR3 sequence is CASSLEWRVGVGSPLHF. The CDR3 bases are TGTGCCAGCAGCTTAGAATGGAGGGTAGGGGTGGGTTCACCCCTCCACTTT.

As concerns this clone: One junction end does not reproduce the germline sequence, and a read error may be involved. The chain uses TRBV7-2 and TRBJ1-4; 7 nucleotides match TRBD1. Germline values: CDR1 SGHTA, CDR2 FQGNSA. This CDR3 spans 18 amino acids. The CDR3 here is CAGSLRRTGYATNEKLFF. CDR3 in DNA: TGTGCCGGCAGCTTAAGGAGGACAGGCTACGCAACTAATGAAAAACTGTTTTTT.

This chain connects TRBV5-4 to TRBJ1-2, with TRBD1 matching 9 bases. V gave up 0 bases and J gave up 4 bases; unmatched junction bases: 4. This CDR3 has 15 amino acids. Germline V gene data show CDR1 as SGHNT and CDR2 as YYREEE (reference sequence). The CDR3 reads CASSLAYRGLYGYTF. The CDR3 region has the DNA TGTGCCAGCAGCTTGGCCTACAGGGGGCTCTATGGCTACACCTTC. The whole variable domain, filled in from reference TRBV5-4 and TRBJ1-2, reads ETGVTQSPTHLIKTRGQQVTLRCSSQSGHNTVSWYQQALGQGPQFIFQYYREEENGRGNFPPRFSGLQFPNYSSELNVNALELDDSALYLCASSLAYRGLYGYTFGSGTRLTVV.

The rearrangement links TRBV10-3 to TRBJ1-1, with a possible D match to TRBD1 (6 bases). The V end was cut by 6 bases, the J end by 0 bases, with 8 bases between. Looked up from germline, CDR1 is ENHRY and CDR2 is SYGVKD. This CDR3 is 13 amino acids long. The CDR3 region has the DNA TGTGCCATCAGGGACAGCTTGAACACTGAAGCTTTCTTT. Residues: CAIRDSLNTEAFF.

This sequence joins TRBV5-1 and TRBJ2-2; a possible D gene is TRBD1 (5 bases). Per the germline V gene, CDR1 is SGHRS and CDR2 is YFSETQ. V was cut by 5 bases and J by 2 bases, with 10 bases left in between. The CDR3 loop spans 14 amino acids. CDR3 in DNA: TGCGCCAGCAGTTCCGACAGTAACACCGGGGAGCTGTTTTTT. Residues: CASSSDSNTGELFF.

The rearrangement links TRBV12-3 or TRBV12-4 to TRBJ1-5; no firm D call. The V end was cut by 4 bases, the J end by 7 bases, with 11 bases between. The CDR3 runs 13 residues. DNA for the CDR3: TGTGCCAGCAGTTCATATGCGGGCCAGCCCCAGCATTTT. This translates into CASSSYAGQPQHF.

V is TRBV19 and J is TRBJ1-6; the match to TRBD1 covers 7 bases. Germline trimming cut 6 bases from V and 9 bases from J; bases unmatched to any gene: 8. Germline values: CDR1 LNHDA, CDR2 SQIVND (reference sequence). The CDR3 has 14 amino acids. The CDR3 region is CASRVGTEGSPLHF. For the CDR3, the DNA is TGTGCCAGTAGGGTTGGGACAGAAGGTTCACCCCTCCACTTT.

The rearrangement joins TRBV3-1 (or the pseudogene TRBV3-2) to TRBJ1-2, with 7 bases identical to TRBD1. The CDR3 loop spans 14 amino acids. The junction had 6 bases not matched to a gene; V was cut back by 4 bases and J by 4 bases. Per germline, CDR1 LGHDT and CDR2 YNNKEL (reference sequence). CDR3: CASSRTGGSYGYTF. The CDR3 nucleotides are TGTGCCAGCAGCCGGACAGGAGGGAGCTATGGCTACACCTTC.

The chain combines TRBV29-1 with TRBJ2-7; 7 positions agree with TRBD2. This CDR3 is built from 13 residues. Germline values: CDR1 SQVTM, CDR2 ANQGSEA. V lost 3 bases and J lost 4; bases outside the gene matches: 6. CDR3 nucleotides: TGCAGCGTTGAGGGGGGGAAGAGGTACGAGCAGTACTTC. This gives the protein CSVEGGKRYEQYF.

The CDR3 region has the DNA TGCGCCAGCAGCTTGGACTCGGGCAATCAGCCCCAGCATTTT. Translating it yields CASSLDSGNQPQHF. This chain joins TRBV5-1 and TRBJ1-5; no firm D call. CDR1 is SGHRS and CDR2 is YFSETQ in the germline V gene. This CDR3 has 14 residues. The germline V and J ends were trimmed by 0 bases and 2 bases, with 6 bases remaining between them. Together with reference TRBV5-1 and TRBJ1-5, the CDR3 gives the full variable domain: KAGVTQTPRYLIKTRGQQVTLSCSPISGHRSVSWYQQTPGQGLQFLFEYFSETQRNKGNFPGRFSGRQFSNSRSEMNVSTLELGDSALYLCASSLDSGNQPQHFGDGTRLSIL.

The chain links TRBV7-2 to TRBJ2-7; 7 bases map to TRBD1. CDR1 and CDR2 from the germline V gene are SGHTA and FQGNSA. The ends lost 2 bases at V and 3 bases at J; junction bases unmatched: 16. This CDR3 has 18 amino acids. The CDR3 DNA is TGTGCCAGCAGCTTATATGTAACGCGGACAGGTGCATTCTACGAGCAGTACTTC. Translation gives CASSLYVTRTGAFYEQYF. Supplemented by reference TRBV7-2 and TRBJ2-7, the full variable domain reads GAGVSQSPSNKVTEKGKDVELRCDPISGHTALYWYRQSLGQGLEFLIYFQGNSAPDKSGLPSDRFSAERTGGSVSTLTIQRTQQEDSAVYLCASSLYVTRTGAFYEQYFGPGTRLTVT.

In DNA form, the CDR3 reads TGTGCCAGTAGTGCCGCCGGGACAGGGACCGACGAGCAGTACTTC. Its translation: CASSAAGTGTDEQYF. This chain connects TRBV19 to TRBJ2-7, with 9 bases aligning to TRBD1. The CDR3 loop spans 15 amino acids. Germline V gene data show CDR1 as LNHDA and CDR2 as SQIVND (reference sequence). The J segment lost 5 bases and the V segment lost 5 bases, leaving 10 bases of the junction unmatched.